The sequence of this T cell receptor beta chain was determined in a study of blood T cell repertoires in COVID-19. Study background: The United States, Italy and Spain supplied acute and convalescent COVID-19 samples. PBMCs, B-cell-depleted T cells, or T cells were the source of the cDNA or gDNA that made up the material.

V gave up 5 bases and J gave up 7 bases, with 18 bases separating them. CDR3 length: 15 residues. Germline V gene sequence: CDR1 SGHAT, CDR2 FQNNGV. As handled by the study authors: The authors estimated nucleated cell counts from reference gene primer amplification. Clones were read by immunoSEQ multiplex PCR, and TCRdb kept only the in-frame ones, dropping some. V, J and clone size were drawn from that table, and D and trimming were deduced from the DNA. Of around 270,000 clones in the sample, around 88% are singletons; the top ten hold roughly 5.1%. Material: peripheral blood. V and J are TRBV11-2 and TRBJ2-1; tentatively, D is TRBD1 (6 bases). The TCR originated in a man aged 35-49 years with acute or convalescent COVID-19. The CDR3 DNA is TGTGCCAGCAGCCGTCCCGGGACAACCGGGAATGAGCAGTTCTTC. It is translated as CASSRPGTTGNEQFF.